A selection of T cell receptor beta chains follows, all from one sample in a study. TCRdb used MiXCR to reprocess the 5' RACE reads, holding one entry per CDR3 protein. This table has approximately 50,000 distinct CDR3 sequences, 20% to 25% appearing once. Specimen: tumor-infiltrating Tregs sorted from the breast tumor. Receptor source: a female donor with breast cancer. CDR3s include the opening cysteine and the closing phenylalanine or tryptophan. The D gene is left open where the match is weak. The listing skips clone size in some rows; elsewhere it reads once, few, many or a size class.

j_gene	d_gene	v_gene	abundance	len	CDR3nt	CDR3aa
TRBJ2-1	NA	TRBV4-1	few	17	TGCGCCAGCAGCCGAGGAGGGGTTGTGATCTCCTACAATGAGCAGTTCTTC	CASSRGGVVISYNEQFF
TRBJ1-3	TRBD1	TRBV2	NA	18	TGTGCCAGCAGCTTGGGGAACAGGGGCCTACACTCTGGAAACACCATATATTTT	CASSLGNRGLHSGNTIYF
TRBJ1-2	NA	TRBV28	few	14	TGTGCCAGCAGTTTCGGGCAGGGTAGCTATGGCTACACCTTC	CASSFGQGSYGYTF
TRBJ2-5	TRBD2	TRBV5-1	many	16	TGCGCCAGCAGCCTTCGGACTAGCGGGAGTCTCGAGACCCAGTACTTC	CASSLRTSGSLETQYF
TRBJ1-5	TRBD1	TRBV5-5	few	16	TGTGCCAGCAGCTTGTCGTGGACAGGGACGAATCAGCCCCAGCATTTT	CASSLSWTGTNQPQHF
TRBJ1-1	TRBD1	TRBV9	many	15	TGTGCCAGCAGCGCACTAGACAGGGGGCGAGGTGAAGCTTTCTTT	CASSALDRGRGEAFF
TRBJ2-5	TRBD1	TRBV6-5	NA	14	TGTGCCAGCAGTTACGACAGGGGCTACGGGACCCAGTACTTC	CASSYDRGYGTQYF
TRBJ1-1	NA	TRBV10-3	few	14	TGTGCCATCAGTGTAACAGGGATGAACACTGAAGCTTTCTTT	CAISVTGMNTEAFF
TRBJ2-1	NA	TRBV6-2/TRBV6-3	many	19	TGTGCCAGCACCCCGGGGGATCGGGATAAGGACGTGGGGTACAATGAGCAGTTCTTC	CASTPGDRDKDVGYNEQFF
TRBJ2-5	TRBD2	TRBV9	few	16	TGTGCCAGCAGCGTAGGGCTAGCGGGCTTCCAAGAGACCCAGTACTTC	CASSVGLAGFQETQYF
TRBJ2-1	NA	TRBV24-1	NA	15	TGTGCCACCAGTGAATATCGTCTCAGAGCGAATGAGCAGTTCTTC	CATSEYRLRANEQFF
TRBJ1-1	NA	TRBV3-1	few	12	TGTGCCAGCAGCCAAGGGAAATTGGCTGCTTTCTTT	CASSQGKLAAFF
TRBJ1-5	NA	TRBV5-6	NA	15	TGTGCCAGCAGCCAGTACAGGGAGTGGAATCAGCCCCAGCATTTT	CASSQYREWNQPQHF
TRBJ1-2	TRBD1	TRBV4-2	few	13	TGTGCCAGCAGCGCCGGGACAGGGGTCGGCTACACCTTC	CASSAGTGVGYTF
TRBJ1-5	NA	TRBV12-3/TRBV12-4	few	18	TGTGCCAGCAGCGCCGTTCGGCAGGGAATAGGGGGCAATCAGCCCCAGCATTTT	CASSAVRQGIGGNQPQHF
TRBJ2-2	NA	TRBV20-1	NA	13	TGCAGTGCCGCAAGGGGTAGGGCCGGGGAGCTGTTTTTT	CSAARGRAGELFF
TRBJ2-6	NA	TRBV4-1	few	16	TGCGCCAGCAGCCAAGGGACGGCCTCTGGAGCCAACGTCCTGACTTTC	CASSQGTASGANVLTF
TRBJ1-4	NA	TRBV7-9	NA	14	TGTGCCAGCAGCCATGGGGGAACTAATGAAAAACTGTTTTTT	CASSHGGTNEKLFF
TRBJ2-5	TRBD1	TRBV7-8	NA	15	TGTGCCAGCAGCTTAGCGGTCCGGACAGGGGATTCCCAGTACTTC	CASSLAVRTGDSQYF
TRBJ2-3	NA	TRBV21-1	few	13	TGTGCCAGCAGCAAAGATCCCACAGATACGCAGTATTTT	CASSKDPTDTQYF
TRBJ2-1	TRBD1	TRBV20-1	NA	11	TGCAGTGCGTACAGGGGCTATGAGCAGTTCTTC	CSAYRGYEQFF
TRBJ2-7	TRBD2	TRBV9	few	14	TGTGCCAGCAGCGTAGTCCCTAGCGGAGTCGAGCAGTACTTC	CASSVVPSGVEQYF
TRBJ2-1	NA	TRBV20-1	NA	13	TGCAGTGCCATGGAGGGGGCCTACAATGAGCAGTTCTTC	CSAMEGAYNEQFF
TRBJ1-3	NA	TRBV7-2	NA	14	TGTGCCAGCAGCCTAGGGACCTCTGGAAACACCATATATTTT	CASSLGTSGNTIYF
TRBJ2-7	NA	TRBV7-2	few	14	TGTGCCAGCAGTTTCTACGTGAGGGACAACGAGCAGTACTTC	CASSFYVRDNEQYF
TRBJ2-1	NA	TRBV27	few	15	TGTGCCAGCAGTCTCTGGACGGACTCTGTGAATGAGCAGTTCTTC	CASSLWTDSVNEQFF
TRBJ2-1	NA	TRBV5-1	many	15	TGCGCCAGCAGCCCCTCCGGGGAACCTGGCAATGAGCAGTTCTTC	CASSPSGEPGNEQFF